Reported below is one T cell receptor (beta chain). Assay: immunoSEQ multiplex PCR; the TCRdb copy retains only in-frame clones and omits some. The table has roughly 45,000 clones, 70% to 90% seen once. The data belong to a study of control samples from healthy donors and cancer patients. Germline CDR1 SGHDN, CDR2 FVKESK. The V gene end was trimmed by 4 bases and the J gene end by 1 base; junction bases not matched to a gene: 10. The CDR3 has 17 amino acids. J is TRBJ2-4 and V is TRBV14, with 7 positions matching TRBD1. The TCR originated in a woman aged 45-65 years with lung cancer. Sequencing used PBMCs. Here the CDR3 DNA reads TGTGCCAGCAGCCCCAGGGCTTTACAGGGGGCCAAAAACATTCAGTACTTC. This sequence encodes CASSPRALQGAKNIQYF.